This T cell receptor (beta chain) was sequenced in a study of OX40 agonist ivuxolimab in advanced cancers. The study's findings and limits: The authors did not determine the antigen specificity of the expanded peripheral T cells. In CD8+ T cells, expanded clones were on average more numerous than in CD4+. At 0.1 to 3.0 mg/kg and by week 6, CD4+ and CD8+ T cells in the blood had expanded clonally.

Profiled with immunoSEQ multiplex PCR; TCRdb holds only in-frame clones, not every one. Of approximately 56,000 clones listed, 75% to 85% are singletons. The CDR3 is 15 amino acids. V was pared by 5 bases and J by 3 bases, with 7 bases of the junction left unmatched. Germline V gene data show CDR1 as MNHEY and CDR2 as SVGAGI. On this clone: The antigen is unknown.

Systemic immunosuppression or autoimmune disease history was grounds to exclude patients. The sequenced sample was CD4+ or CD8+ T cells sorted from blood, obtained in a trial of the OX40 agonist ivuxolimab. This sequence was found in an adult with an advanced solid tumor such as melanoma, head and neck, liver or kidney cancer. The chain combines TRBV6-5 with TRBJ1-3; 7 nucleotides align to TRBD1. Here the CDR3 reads CASSSETGFGNTIYF. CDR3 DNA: TGTGCCAGCAGTAGCGAGACAGGGTTTGGAAACACCATATATTTT.